This T cell receptor beta chain stems from a study of blood T cell repertoires in COVID-19 (dated by TCRdb to the early 2020s). Regarding the study in general: Samples covering the acute and convalescent phases of COVID-19 were provided by collaborators in the United States, Italy and Spain. Where available, HLA class I and class II types were taken from metadata supplied by the sample provider and were not determined by assay-based typing. The sample metadata nearly always contained a de-identified subject ID, COVID-19 status, age in years and sex. The samples were drawn from the first 160 participants of the ongoing ImmuneRACE study and from 950 to 1,500 subjects provided by 6 global collaborators. The prospective study material was composed of cDNA or gDNA derived from T cells, B-cell-depleted T cells, or PBMCs. The dataset comprised deeply sampled blood TCRbeta repertoires from subjects exposed to, actively infected with, or recovered from COVID-19. A freely available public database, intended as a resource for researchers studying the immune response to SARS-CoV-2, is where the repertoires were released. What the work shows at the level of the full study, not this receptor alone: How much clinical and demographic metadata was included differed by source and by participant, and the metadata was provided uncurated.

Comment on this clone: What this receptor recognizes is not known. No base qualities exist here, and no much larger clone lies one base off it.

CDR1 and CDR2 are read off the germline V gene as SGHVS and FQNEAQ. The CDR3 measures 16 amino acids from cysteine to phenylalanine. The CDR3 DNA has 48 bases and is translated from base 1. V lost 1 base and J lost 0 bases; the stretch between them is 13 bases long. Each collaborating institution followed its own protocols to collect whole blood in K2EDTA tubes. For TCRbeta analysis, collaborator samples were shipped as frozen whole blood, as isolated PBMCs, or as DNA extracted from either sample type. The immunoSEQ Assay, a bias-controlled multiplex PCR, was used to amplify TCRbeta CDR3 regions from genomic DNA. Regarding the original processing steps: Within the assay, amplification of reference gene primers was used to estimate how many nucleated cells each sample contained. To quantify the absolute abundance of each unique TCRbeta CDR3 rearrangement, sequence reads were collapsed and filtered. For each sample, productive Simpson clonality was calculated as the square root of Simpson's diversity index over productive rearrangements. The immuneACCESS repertoire file appears here via TCRdb, limited to in-frame rearrangements. These files lack a portion of the clones; in checked studies, under half of the deficit traces to unresolved V genes, and the cause of the others is not known. V and J calls and clone size are those listed in that table; D and trimming were worked out from the DNA. Present in this sample are approximately 430,000 clones, 86% of which were seen just once. The top ten constitute 1.4% of the sample.

The sequence links TRBV7-8 to TRBJ2-7; the D gene cannot be resolved reliably. Material for sequencing was peripheral blood. This receptor was identified in a woman aged 30 to 39 with active or convalescent COVID-19. The CDR3 sequence is CASSLEMSLSSYEQYF. The DNA sequence is given as TGTGCCAGCAGCTTAGAAATGTCTCTGAGCTCCTACGAGCAGTACTTC. Reference TRBV7-8 and TRBJ2-7 genes cover what lies past the CDR3, so the full variable domain is GAGVSQSPRYKVAKRGQDVALRCDPISGHVSLFWYQQALGQGPEFLTYFQNEAQLDKSGLPSDRFFAERPEGSVSTLKIQRTQQEDSAVYLCASSLEMSLSSYEQYFGPGTRLTVT.